The entry below gives a single T cell receptor (beta chain) sequence along with its context. Antigen specificity is unknown. A marrow graft followed busulfan-fludarabine conditioning, with cyclophosphamide on days +3 and +4. The CDR3 has 14 residues. The germline CDR1 and CDR2 sequences are MDHEN and SYDVKM. Trimming at V came to 6 bases and at J to 7 bases, leaving 8 bases not matched to a gene. The data belong to a study of T cells after posttransplantation cyclophosphamide. Profiling relied on immunoSEQ multiplex PCR, and the TCRdb table lists in-frame clones only, not all of them. The repertoire holds 15,000 to 20,000 clones, with around nine tenths as singletons. Findings of the study overall: Donor-recipient repertoire similarity was low at 1-2 months, rising over year one.

Specimen: CD4+ T cells sorted from blood, collected after allogeneic stem cell transplant with posttransplant cyclophosphamide. This chain links TRBV28 with TRBJ2-2; 7 bases align to TRBD1. This sequence was found in a male patient between 60 and 69 years old who received an allogeneic stem cell transplant from a related donor and was CMV-positive. Some T cells may possibly be graft donor cells. CDR3 region: CASRPQGRGGELFF. The CDR3, as DNA: TGTGCCAGCAGGCCACAGGGGCGAGGCGGGGAGCTGTTTTTT.